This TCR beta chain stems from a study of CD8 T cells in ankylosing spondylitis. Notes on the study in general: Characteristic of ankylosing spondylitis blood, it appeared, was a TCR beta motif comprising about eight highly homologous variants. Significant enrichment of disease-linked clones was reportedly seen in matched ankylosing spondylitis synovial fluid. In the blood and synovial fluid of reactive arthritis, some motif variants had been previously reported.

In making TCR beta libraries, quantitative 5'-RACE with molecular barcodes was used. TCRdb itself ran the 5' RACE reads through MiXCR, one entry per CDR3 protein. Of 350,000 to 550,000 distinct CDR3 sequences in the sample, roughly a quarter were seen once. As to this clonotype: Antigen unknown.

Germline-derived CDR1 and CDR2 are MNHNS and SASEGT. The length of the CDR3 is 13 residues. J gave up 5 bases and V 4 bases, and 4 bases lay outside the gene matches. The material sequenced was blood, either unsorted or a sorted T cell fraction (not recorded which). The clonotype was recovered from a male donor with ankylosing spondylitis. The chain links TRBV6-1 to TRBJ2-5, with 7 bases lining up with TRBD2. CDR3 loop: CASSVTSFETQYF. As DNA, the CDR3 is TGTGCCAGCAGTGTGACTAGCTTCGAGACCCAGTACTTC.